What follows is one TCR beta chain and its context. Antigen: not known. Libraries were prepared by immunoSEQ multiplex PCR; TCRdb keeps only in-frame clonotypes and omits some of them. The table includes 85,000 to 130,000 clones, over 80% detected once. The sample originates from a study of T cell responses to AZD1222 COVID-19 vaccine. Whole-study findings and limits: Vaccination with two AZD1222 doses was followed by a rise in Spike-specific TCR breadth and depth.

This specimen was peripheral blood, taken on day 0 of AZD1222 vaccination. This TCR was recovered from an adult in good health.

The CDR3 nucleotides are TGTGCCAGCAGCTTGGTCACTTTGGAGGGCTACACCTTC. The encoded protein is CASSLVTLEGYTF. This sequence joins TRBV5-4 and TRBJ1-2; D unclear. The CDR3 runs to 13 residues. Germline V gene lookup returns CDR1 SGHNT and CDR2 YYREEE (reference sequence). The V and J ends lost 0 bases and 8 bases respectively, with 11 bases between them. The full variable domain, rest sourced from reference TRBV5-4 and TRBJ1-2, is ETGVTQSPTHLIKTRGQQVTLRCSSQSGHNTVSWYQQALGQGPQFIFQYYREEENGRGNFPPRFSGLQFPNYSSELNVNALELDDSALYLCASSLVTLEGYTFGSGTRLTVV.